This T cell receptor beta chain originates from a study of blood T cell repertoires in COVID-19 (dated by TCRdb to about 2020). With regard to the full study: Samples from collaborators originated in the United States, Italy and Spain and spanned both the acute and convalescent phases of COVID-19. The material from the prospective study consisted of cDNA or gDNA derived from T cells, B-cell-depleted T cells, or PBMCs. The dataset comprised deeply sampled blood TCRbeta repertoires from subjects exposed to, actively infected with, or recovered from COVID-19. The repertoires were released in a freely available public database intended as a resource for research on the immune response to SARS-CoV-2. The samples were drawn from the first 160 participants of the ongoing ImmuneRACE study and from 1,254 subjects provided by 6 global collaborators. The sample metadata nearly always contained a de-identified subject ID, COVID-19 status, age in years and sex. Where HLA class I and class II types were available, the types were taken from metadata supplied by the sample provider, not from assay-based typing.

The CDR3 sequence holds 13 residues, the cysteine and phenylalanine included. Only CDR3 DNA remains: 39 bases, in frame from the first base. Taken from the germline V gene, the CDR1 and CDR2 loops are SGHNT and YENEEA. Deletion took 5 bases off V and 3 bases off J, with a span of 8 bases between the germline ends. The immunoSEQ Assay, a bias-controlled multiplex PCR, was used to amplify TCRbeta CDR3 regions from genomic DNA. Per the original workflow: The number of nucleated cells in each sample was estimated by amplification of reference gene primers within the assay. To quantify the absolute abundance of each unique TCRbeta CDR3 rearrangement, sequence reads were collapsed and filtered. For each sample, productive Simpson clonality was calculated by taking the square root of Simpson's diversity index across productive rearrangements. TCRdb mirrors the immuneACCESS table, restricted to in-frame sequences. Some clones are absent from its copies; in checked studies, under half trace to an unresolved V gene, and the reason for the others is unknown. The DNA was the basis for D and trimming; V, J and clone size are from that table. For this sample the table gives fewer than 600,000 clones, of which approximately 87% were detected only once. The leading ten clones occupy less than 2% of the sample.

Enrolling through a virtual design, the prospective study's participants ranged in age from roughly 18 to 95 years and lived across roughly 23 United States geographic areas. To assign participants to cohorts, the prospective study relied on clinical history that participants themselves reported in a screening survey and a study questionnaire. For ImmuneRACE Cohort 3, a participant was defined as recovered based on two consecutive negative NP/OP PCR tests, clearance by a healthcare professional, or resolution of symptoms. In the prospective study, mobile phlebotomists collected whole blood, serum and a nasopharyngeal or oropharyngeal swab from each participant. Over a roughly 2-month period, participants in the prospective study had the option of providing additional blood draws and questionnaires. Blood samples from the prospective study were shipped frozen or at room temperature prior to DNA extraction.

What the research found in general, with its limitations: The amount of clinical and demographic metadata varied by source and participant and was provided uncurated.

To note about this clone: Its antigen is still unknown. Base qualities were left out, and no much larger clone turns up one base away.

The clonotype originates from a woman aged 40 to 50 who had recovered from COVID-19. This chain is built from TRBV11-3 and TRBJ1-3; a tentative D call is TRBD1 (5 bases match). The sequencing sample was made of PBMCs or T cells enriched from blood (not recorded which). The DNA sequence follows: TGTGCCAGCAGCCCGCAGGGTGGAAACACCATATATTTT. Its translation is CASSPQGGNTIYF.